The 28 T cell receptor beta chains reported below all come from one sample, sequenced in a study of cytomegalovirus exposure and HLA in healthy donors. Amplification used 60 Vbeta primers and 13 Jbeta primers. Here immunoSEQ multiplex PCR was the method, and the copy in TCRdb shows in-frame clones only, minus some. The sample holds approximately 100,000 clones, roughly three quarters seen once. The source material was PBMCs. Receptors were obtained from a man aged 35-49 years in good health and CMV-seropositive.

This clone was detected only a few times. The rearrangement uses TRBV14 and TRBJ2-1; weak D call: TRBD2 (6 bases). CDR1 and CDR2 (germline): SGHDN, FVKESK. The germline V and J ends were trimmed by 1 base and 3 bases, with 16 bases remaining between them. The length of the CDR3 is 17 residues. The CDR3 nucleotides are TGTGCCAGCAGCCAAGCATTTGCGGGATCAGGCTACAATGAGCAGTTCTTC. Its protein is CASSQAFAGSGYNEQFF.

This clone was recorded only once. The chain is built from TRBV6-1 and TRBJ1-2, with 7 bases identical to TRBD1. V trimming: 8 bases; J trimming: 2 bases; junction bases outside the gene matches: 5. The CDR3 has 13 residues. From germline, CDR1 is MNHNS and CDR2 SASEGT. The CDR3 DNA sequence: TGTGCCAGCTTTGGGACAGAGAACTATGGCTACACCTTC. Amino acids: CASFGTENYGYTF.

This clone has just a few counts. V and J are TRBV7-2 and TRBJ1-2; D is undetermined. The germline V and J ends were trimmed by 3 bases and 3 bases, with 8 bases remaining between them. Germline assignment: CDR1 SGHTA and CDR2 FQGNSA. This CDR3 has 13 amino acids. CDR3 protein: CASSFPTDYGYTF. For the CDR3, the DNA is TGTGCCAGCAGCTTCCCCACGGACTATGGCTACACCTTC.

CDR3 coding DNA: TGCGCCAGCAGCACTACCCCCTACGAGCAGTACTTC. Translating gives CASSTTPYEQYF. The chain is built from TRBV5-1 and TRBJ2-7, with no clear D. Germline loops: CDR1 SGHRS, CDR2 YFSETQ. V was cut by 4 bases and J by 2 bases, with 7 bases left in between. The CDR3 consists of 12 residues.

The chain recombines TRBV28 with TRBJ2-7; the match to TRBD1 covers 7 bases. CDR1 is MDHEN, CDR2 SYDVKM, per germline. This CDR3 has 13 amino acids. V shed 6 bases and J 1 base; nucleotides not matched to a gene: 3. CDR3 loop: CASSHRGSYEQYF. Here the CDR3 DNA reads TGTGCCAGCAGCCACAGGGGTTCCTACGAGCAGTACTTC.

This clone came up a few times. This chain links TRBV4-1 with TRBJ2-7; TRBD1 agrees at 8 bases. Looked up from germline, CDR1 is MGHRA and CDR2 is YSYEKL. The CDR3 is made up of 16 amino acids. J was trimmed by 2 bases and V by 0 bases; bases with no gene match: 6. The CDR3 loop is CASSQEKAGGAYEQYF. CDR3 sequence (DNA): TGCGCCAGCAGCCAAGAAAAGGCAGGGGGCGCCTACGAGCAGTACTTC.

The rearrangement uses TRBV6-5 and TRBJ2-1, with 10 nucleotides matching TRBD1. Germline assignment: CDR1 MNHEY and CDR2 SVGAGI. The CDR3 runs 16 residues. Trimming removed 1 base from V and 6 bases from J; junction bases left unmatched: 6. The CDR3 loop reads CASSYYRTGGVNEQFF. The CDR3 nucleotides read TGTGCCAGCAGTTACTACCGGACAGGGGGGGTCAATGAGCAGTTCTTC.

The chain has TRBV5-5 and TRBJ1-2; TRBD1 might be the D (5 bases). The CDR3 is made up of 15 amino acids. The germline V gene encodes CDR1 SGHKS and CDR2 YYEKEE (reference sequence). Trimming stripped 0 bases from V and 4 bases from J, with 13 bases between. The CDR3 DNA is TGTGCCAGCAGCTTGGGACGGGGGTTAGGCTATGGCTACACCTTC. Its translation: CASSLGRGLGYGYTF.

This CDR3 reads CARDGQETSGNTIYF. DNA of the CDR3: TGTGCCAGAGATGGACAGGAGACCTCTGGAAACACCATATATTTT. The V gene is TRBV2, the J gene TRBJ1-3; 7 bases map to TRBD1. Germline CDR1 reads SNHLY; CDR2 reads FYNNEI. The V and J ends lost 9 bases and 0 bases, in that order; junction bases with no gene match: 8. The CDR3 loop spans 15 amino acids.

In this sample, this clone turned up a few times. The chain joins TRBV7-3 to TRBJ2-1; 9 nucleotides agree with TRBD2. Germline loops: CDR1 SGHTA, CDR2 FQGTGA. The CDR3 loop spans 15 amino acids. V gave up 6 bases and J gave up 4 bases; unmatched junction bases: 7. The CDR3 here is CASSPAGGSYNEQFF. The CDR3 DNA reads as TGTGCCAGCAGTCCAGCGGGAGGATCATACAATGAGCAGTTCTTC.

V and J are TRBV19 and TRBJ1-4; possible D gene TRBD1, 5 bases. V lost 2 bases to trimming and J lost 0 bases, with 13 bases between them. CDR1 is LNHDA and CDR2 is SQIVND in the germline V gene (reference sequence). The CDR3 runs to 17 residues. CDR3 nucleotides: TGTGCCAGTAGTATAAAAGGGGCCGGCCCAACTAATGAAAAACTGTTTTTT. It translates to CASSIKGAGPTNEKLFF.

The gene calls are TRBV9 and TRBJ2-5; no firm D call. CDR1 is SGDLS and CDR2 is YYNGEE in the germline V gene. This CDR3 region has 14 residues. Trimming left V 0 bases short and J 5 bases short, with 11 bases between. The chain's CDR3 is CASSVGASRETQYF. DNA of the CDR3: TGTGCCAGCAGCGTAGGGGCCAGCAGGGAGACCCAGTACTTC. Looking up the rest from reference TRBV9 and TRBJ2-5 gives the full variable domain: DSGVTQTPKHLITATGQRVTLRCSPRSGDLSVYWYQQSLDQGLQFLIQYYNGEERAKGNILERFSAQQFPDLHSELNLSSLELGDSALYFCASSVGASRETQYFGPGTRLLVL.

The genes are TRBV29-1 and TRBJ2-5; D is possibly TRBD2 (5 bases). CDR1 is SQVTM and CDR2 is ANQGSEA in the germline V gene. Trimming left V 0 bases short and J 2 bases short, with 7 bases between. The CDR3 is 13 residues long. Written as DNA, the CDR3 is TGCAGCGTTGAAGACAGGAGGCAAGAGACCCAGTACTTC. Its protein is CSVEDRRQETQYF.

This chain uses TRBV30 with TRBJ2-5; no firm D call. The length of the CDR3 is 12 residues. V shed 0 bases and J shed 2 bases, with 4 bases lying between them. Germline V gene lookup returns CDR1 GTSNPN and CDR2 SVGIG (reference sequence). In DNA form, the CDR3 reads TGTGCCTGGAGTGTACAGCAAGAGACCCAGTACTTC. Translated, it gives CAWSVQQETQYF.

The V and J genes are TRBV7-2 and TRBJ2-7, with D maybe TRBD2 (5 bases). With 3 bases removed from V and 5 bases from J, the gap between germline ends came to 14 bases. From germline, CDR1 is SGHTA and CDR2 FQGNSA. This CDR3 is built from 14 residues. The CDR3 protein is CASSFGLRSNEQYF. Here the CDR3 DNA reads TGTGCCAGCAGCTTCGGACTGAGGTCCAACGAGCAGTACTTC.

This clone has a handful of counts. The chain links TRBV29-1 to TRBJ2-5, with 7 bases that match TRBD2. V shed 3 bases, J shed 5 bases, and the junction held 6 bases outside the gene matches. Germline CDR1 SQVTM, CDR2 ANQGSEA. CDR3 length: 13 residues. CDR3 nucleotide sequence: TGCAGCGTTGATGGGGGGGATGGGGAGACCCAGTACTTC. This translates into CSVDGGDGETQYF.

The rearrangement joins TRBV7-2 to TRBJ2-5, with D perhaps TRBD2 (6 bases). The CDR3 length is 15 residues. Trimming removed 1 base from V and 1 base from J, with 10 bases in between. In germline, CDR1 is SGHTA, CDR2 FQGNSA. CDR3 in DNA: TGTGCCAGCAGCTTAGTGCGGGGCCTCCAAGAGACCCAGTACTTC. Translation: CASSLVRGLQETQYF. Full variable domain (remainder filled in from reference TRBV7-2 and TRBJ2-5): GAGVSQSPSNKVTEKGKDVELRCDPISGHTALYWYRQSLGQGLEFLIYFQGNSAPDKSGLPSDRFSAERTGGSVSTLTIQRTQQEDSAVYLCASSLVRGLQETQYFGPGTRLLVL.

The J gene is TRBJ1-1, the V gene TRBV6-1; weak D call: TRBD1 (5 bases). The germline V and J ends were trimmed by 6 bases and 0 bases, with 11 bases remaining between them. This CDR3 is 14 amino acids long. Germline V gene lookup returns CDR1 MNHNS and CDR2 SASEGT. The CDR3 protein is CASRITGVNTEAFF. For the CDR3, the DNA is TGTGCCAGCAGGATAACAGGAGTGAACACTGAAGCTTTCTTT.

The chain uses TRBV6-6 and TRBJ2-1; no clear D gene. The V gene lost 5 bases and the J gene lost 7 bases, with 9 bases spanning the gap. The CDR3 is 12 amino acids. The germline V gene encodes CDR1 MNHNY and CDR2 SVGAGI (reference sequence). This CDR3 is CASSPLQNEQFF. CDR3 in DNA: TGTGCCAGCAGTCCCCTCCAGAATGAGCAGTTCTTC.

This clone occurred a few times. The DNA of the CDR3 is TGTGCCAGCAGGGGGGGGACTAGCGGGGTGAACACCGGGGAGCTGTTTTTT. As protein: CASRGGTSGVNTGELFF. The rearrangement joins TRBV2 to TRBJ2-2; 13 nucleotides line up with TRBD2. V lost 6 bases, J lost 1 base, and 5 bases stayed unmatched. The germline V gene has CDR1 SNHLY and CDR2 FYNNEI. This CDR3 is built from 17 residues.

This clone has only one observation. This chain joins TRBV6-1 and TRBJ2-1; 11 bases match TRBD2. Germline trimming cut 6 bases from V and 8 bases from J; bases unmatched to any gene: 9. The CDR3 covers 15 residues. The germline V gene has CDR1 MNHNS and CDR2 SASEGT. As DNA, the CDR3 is TGTGCCAGCAGAATAGCGGGAGGGCCTTGGGATGAGCAGTTCTTC. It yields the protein CASRIAGGPWDEQFF.

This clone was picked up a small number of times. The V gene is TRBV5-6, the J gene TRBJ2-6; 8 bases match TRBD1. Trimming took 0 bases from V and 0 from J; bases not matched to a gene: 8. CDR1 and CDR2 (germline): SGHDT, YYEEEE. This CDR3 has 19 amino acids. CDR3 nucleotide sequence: TGTGCCAGCAGCTTGGGAGTTTGGACAGGGAGCTCTGGGGCCAACGTCCTGACTTTC. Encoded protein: CASSLGVWTGSSGANVLTF.

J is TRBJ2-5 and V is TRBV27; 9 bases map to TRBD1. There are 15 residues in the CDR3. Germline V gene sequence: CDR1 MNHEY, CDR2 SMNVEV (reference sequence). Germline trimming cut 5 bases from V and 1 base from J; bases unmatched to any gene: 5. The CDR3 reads CASSPRDRVQETQYF. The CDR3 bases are TGTGCCAGCAGTCCCCGGGACAGGGTCCAAGAGACCCAGTACTTC.

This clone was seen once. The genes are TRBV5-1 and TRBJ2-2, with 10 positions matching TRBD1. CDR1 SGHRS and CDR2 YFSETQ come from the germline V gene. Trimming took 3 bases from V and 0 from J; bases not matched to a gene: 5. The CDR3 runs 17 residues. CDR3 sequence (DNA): TGCGCCAGCAGCTACGGGACAGGGGACGCGAACACCGGGGAGCTGTTTTTT. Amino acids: CASSYGTGDANTGELFF.

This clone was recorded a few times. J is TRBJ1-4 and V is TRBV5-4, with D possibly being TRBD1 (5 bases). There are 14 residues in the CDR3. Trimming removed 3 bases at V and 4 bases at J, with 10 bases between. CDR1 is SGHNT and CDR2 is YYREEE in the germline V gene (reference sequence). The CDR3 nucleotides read TGTGCCAGCAGCTGGCAGGGCCTTAATGAAAAACTGTTTTTT. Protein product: CASSWQGLNEKLFF.

The CDR3 DNA is TGTGCCAGCACCAACCCCTTCGACGGAGGAGAGACCCAGTACTTC. Translating gives CASTNPFDGGETQYF. This chain connects TRBV6-5 to TRBJ2-5; perhaps TRBD2 as D (5 bases). The CDR3 runs to 15 residues. V was trimmed by 7 bases and J by 4 bases, leaving 19 bases between them. Germline V gives CDR1 MNHEY, CDR2 SVGAGI.

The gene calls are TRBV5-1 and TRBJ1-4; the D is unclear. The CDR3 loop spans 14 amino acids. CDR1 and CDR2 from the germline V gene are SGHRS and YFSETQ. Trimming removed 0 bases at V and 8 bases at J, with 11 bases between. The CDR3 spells CASSLGESGEKLFF. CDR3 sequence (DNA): TGCGCCAGCAGCTTGGGGGAGTCGGGAGAAAAACTGTTTTTT.

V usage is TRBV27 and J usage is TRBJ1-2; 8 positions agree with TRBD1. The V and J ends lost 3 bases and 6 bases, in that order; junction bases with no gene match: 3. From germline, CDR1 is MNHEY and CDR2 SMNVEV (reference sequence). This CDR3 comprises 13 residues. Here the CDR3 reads CASSFRDRHGYTF. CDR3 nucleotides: TGTGCCAGCAGTTTCCGGGACAGGCATGGCTACACCTTC.